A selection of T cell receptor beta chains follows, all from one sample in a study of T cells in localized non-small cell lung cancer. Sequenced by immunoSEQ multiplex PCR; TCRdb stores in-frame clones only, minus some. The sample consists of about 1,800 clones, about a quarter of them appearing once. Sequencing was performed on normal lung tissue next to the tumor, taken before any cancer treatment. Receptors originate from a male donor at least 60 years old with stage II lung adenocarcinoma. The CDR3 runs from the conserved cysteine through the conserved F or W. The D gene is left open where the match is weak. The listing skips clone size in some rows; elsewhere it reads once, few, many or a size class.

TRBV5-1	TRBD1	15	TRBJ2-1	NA	TGCGCCAGCAGCTCGGGACAGTTCTCCTACAATGAGCAGTTCTTC	CASSSGQFSYNEQFF
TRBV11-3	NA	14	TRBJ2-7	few	TGTGCCAGCAGCTTAGGCGGCAGCTCCTACGAGCAGTACTTC	CASSLGGSSYEQYF
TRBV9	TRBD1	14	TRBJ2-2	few	TGTGCCAGCGGGCTGGGACAGGCCACCGGGGAGCTGTTTTTT	CASGLGQATGELFF
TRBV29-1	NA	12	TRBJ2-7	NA	TGCAGCGTTCGTAATGGAGACTACGAGCAGTACTTC	CSVRNGDYEQYF
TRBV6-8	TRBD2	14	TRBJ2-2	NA	TGTGCCATCAGGGGACTAGCGGGAGCCGGGGAGCTGTTTTTT	CAIRGLAGAGELFF
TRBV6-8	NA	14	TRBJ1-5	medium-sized	TGTGCCAGCAGCCTGTTGGGGGAATACCAGCCCCAGCATTTT	CASSLLGEYQPQHF
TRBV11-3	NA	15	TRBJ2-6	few	TGTGCCAGCATCCCAGGGGCTGCCGGGGCCAACGTCCTGACTTTC	CASIPGAAGANVLTF
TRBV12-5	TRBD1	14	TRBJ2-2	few	TGTGCCAGCGAAAGGGGACAGGGGACCGGGGAGCTGTTTTTT	CASERGQGTGELFF
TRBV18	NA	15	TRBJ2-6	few	TGTGCCAGCTCACCACTGCTGGGGGGGGCCAACGTCCTGACTTTC	CASSPLLGGANVLTF
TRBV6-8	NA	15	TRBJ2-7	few	TGTGCCAGCAGTTACGGTCGGCGCAGATCCTACGAGCAGTACTTC	CASSYGRRRSYEQYF
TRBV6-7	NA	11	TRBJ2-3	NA	TGTGCCAGCAGTTACGAGATGGCGCAGTATTTT	CASSYEMAQYF